This T cell receptor (beta chain) was identified in a study of blood T cell repertoires in COVID-19. The CDR3 is 14 residues long. Trimming cost V 0 bases and J 7 bases; bases outside gene matches: 5. Germline V gene sequence: CDR1 LGHDT, CDR2 YNNKEL (reference sequence). The data were produced by immunoSEQ multiplex PCR, yet TCRdb's version contains in-frame clones alone and is incomplete. The table has fewer than 200,000 clones, around 79% seen once. Those enrolled, adults aged roughly 18 to 90 years, came from around 24 US areas. The sequence was obtained from a woman in her seventies in a cohort exposed to, infected with or recovered from COVID-19 (not recorded which). Sequenced: PBMCs or T cells enriched from blood (not recorded which). The V and J genes are TRBV3-1 (or the pseudogene TRBV3-2) and TRBJ2-7, with TRBD1 identical over 8 bases. DNA of the CDR3: TGTGCCAGCAGCCAAGAGGTAAACAGGGGGGAGCAGTACTTC. Translating gives CASSQEVNRGEQYF.